The T cell receptor beta chain described here comes from a study of blood T cell repertoires in COVID-19. Study-level background: Samples came from the United States, Italy and Spain, spanning acute and convalescent COVID-19. T cells, B-cell-depleted T cells, or PBMCs supplied cDNA or gDNA.

In this sample, this clone turned up once. The CDR3 is made up of 15 amino acids. Germline trimming cut 3 bases from V and 4 bases from J; bases unmatched to any gene: 3. CDR1 and CDR2 (germline): SEHNR, FQNEAQ (reference sequence). Original methodology: Estimation of nucleated cell counts was performed using reference gene primer amplification. Using immunoSEQ multiplex PCR, the repertoire was profiled, and TCRdb retains in-frame clones only, with some absent. That table furnishes V, J and clone size, whereas the DNA furnished D and trimming. The table has about 44,000 clones, around 86% seen once; the top ten hold about 5%.

The V and J genes are TRBV7-9 and TRBJ2-1; 10 bases align to TRBD2. The sequenced sample was peripheral blood. The TCR was taken from a human donor in a cohort sampled during active COVID-19. The CDR3 DNA sequence: TGTGCCAGCAGCTTTCTAGCGGGAGAGTACAATGAGCAGTTCTTC. This codes for CASSFLAGEYNEQFF.